A single sample is the source of the 31 T cell receptor beta chains below, sequenced in a study of blood T cells in healthy people across ages. Then a second PCR, running roughly 7 to 11 cycles, was carried out with a sample-barcoded 5' primer and a J-beta primer mix. TCRdb used MiXCR to reprocess the 5' RACE reads, holding one entry per CDR3 protein. The sample consists of fewer than 2 million distinct CDR3 sequences, 30% to 40% of them appearing once. What was sequenced was blood. These receptors were collected from a human donor in good health.

A remark on this clonotype: Since a much larger clone is just one base distant, this may be a read error. The chain couples TRBV3-1 to TRBJ1-1, with D hard to call. Germline assignment: CDR1 LGHDT and CDR2 YNNKEL (reference sequence). The CDR3 length is 13 residues. Here the CDR3 reads CTSSQVKNTEAFF. The CDR3, as DNA: TGTACCAGCAGCCAAGTTAAAAACACTGAAGCTTTCTTT.

This clonotype was observed a few times. The chain uses TRBV20-1 and TRBJ2-7; 7 bases agree with TRBD1. The CDR3 is 13 residues long. CDR1 DFQATT and CDR2 SNEGSKA come from the germline V gene (reference sequence). V was pared by 6 bases and J by 2 bases, with 7 bases of the junction left unmatched. CDR3 region: CSAMDRQTYEQYF. CDR3 coding DNA: TGCAGTGCCATGGACAGGCAAACCTACGAGCAGTACTTC.

V and J are TRBV5-1 and TRBJ1-1; perhaps TRBD1 as D (5 bases). V was cut by 0 bases and J by 10 bases, with 16 bases left in between. Germline V lookup: CDR1 SGHRS, CDR2 YFSETQ. The CDR3 extends over 14 amino acids. As DNA, the CDR3 is TGCGCCAGCAGCTTGGAGGCAGGGAATAAGTTAGCTTTCTTT. Translating gives CASSLEAGNKLAFF.

The J gene is TRBJ2-5, the V gene TRBV20-1; no definite D call. Germline CDR1 is DFQATT and CDR2 is SNEGSKA (reference sequence). V was pared by 3 bases and J by 2 bases, with 10 bases between. The CDR3 extends over 13 amino acids. The CDR3 nucleotides read TGCAGTGCTAGTTTAGACGTACAAGAGACCCAGTACTTC. The encoded protein is CSASLDVQETQYF.

This chain joins TRBV6-1 and TRBJ1-4; TRBD1 matches 7 bases. After removal of 8 bases from V and 3 bases from J, the junction contained 3 bases not matched to a gene. This CDR3 is 13 amino acids long. CDR1 MNHNS and CDR2 SASEGT come from the germline V gene. CDR3 protein: CASGGQSNEKLFF. CDR3 DNA sequence: TGTGCCAGCGGGGGACAGTCTAATGAAAAACTGTTTTTT.

This clonotype turned up a few times. The chain couples TRBV20-1 to TRBJ1-2; D unresolved. With 6 bases removed from V and 2 bases from J, the gap between germline ends came to 19 bases. CDR3 size: 15 residues. Germline CDR1 is DFQATT and CDR2 is SNEGSKA (reference sequence). CDR3 sequence (DNA): TGCAGTGCCCTCGGCGGGGAGGTGGGGAACTATGGCTACACCTTC. Its protein product is CSALGGEVGNYGYTF.

The V gene is TRBV7-9, the J gene TRBJ1-2; 7 bases are a match to TRBD1. V was clipped by 7 bases and J by 2 bases; unmatched bases: 13. CDR1 SEHNR and CDR2 FQNEAQ come from the germline V gene (reference sequence). This CDR3 contains 16 residues. CDR3 DNA sequence: TGTGCCAGCAAAAAATCTATTCTGGACAGGAACTATGGCTACACCTTC. Protein sequence: CASKKSILDRNYGYTF.

This clonotype was seen just once. At one end the junction does not follow the germline gene, possibly because of a read error. The rearrangement joins TRBV28 to TRBJ2-6; D perhaps matches TRBD1 (5 bases). Germline loops: CDR1 MDHEN, CDR2 SYDVKM. The CDR3 is 18 residues long. For the CDR3, the DNA is TGTGTCAGCAGTTTATTAACCCTCTTAGGGGCTGGGGCCAACGTCCTGACTTTC. It specifies CVSSLLTLLGAGANVLTF. The full variable domain, rest sourced from reference TRBV28 and TRBJ2-6, is DVKVTQSSRYLVKRTGEKVFLECVQDMDHENMFWYRQDPGLGLRLIYFSYDVKMKEKGDIPEGYSVSREKKERFSLILESASTNQTSMYLCVSSLLTLLGAGANVLTFGAGSRLTVL.

The CDR3 is CASSASGTAYEQYF. CDR3 coding DNA: TGTGCCAGCAGTGCCTCCGGGACAGCATACGAGCAGTACTTC. The chain uses TRBV6-6 and TRBJ2-7, with 7 bases aligning to TRBD1. The CDR3 is 14 residues long. Germline V gene data show CDR1 as MNHNY and CDR2 as SVGAGI (reference sequence). The V gene end was trimmed by 5 bases and the J gene end by 4 bases; junction bases not matched to a gene: 8.

The V call is TRBV7-8, the J call TRBJ2-5, with D perhaps matching TRBD1 (5 bases). Germline V gene sequence: CDR1 SGHVS, CDR2 FQNEAQ. The CDR3 extends over 14 amino acids. Deletions cut 2 bases from V and 5 bases from J, with 12 bases between. The CDR3, as DNA: TGTGCCAGCAGCTTACTGGACAATATGGAGACCCAGTACTTC. It codes for CASSLLDNMETQYF.

The V call is TRBV15, the J call TRBJ2-1, with a possible D match to TRBD2 (7 bases). V gave up 1 base and J gave up 9 bases, with 10 bases separating them. Germline CDR1 LNHNV, CDR2 YYDKDF (reference sequence). The CDR3 totals 13 residues. The CDR3 DNA follows: TGTGCCACCAGCAGAGGGGGGGGGGCTGAGCAGTTCTTC. Its protein product is CATSRGGGAEQFF.

The J gene is TRBJ2-1, the V gene TRBV12-3 or TRBV12-4; 7 nucleotides match TRBD2. The CDR3 totals 16 residues. The V gene end was trimmed by 5 bases and the J gene end by 9 bases; junction bases not matched to a gene: 16. The CDR3 coding sequence is TGTGCCAGCAGTCCTCCGGAGGCGGGGGTAATGGGTGAGCAGTTCTTC. Translated: CASSPPEAGVMGEQFF.

This clonotype has just a few counts. V is TRBV28 and J is TRBJ2-1; perhaps D is TRBD1 or TRBD2 (6 bases each). CDR1 MDHEN and CDR2 SYDVKM come from the germline V gene. The CDR3 extends over 12 amino acids. Between the trimmed V and J ends, which lost 6 bases and 11 bases, there was a span of 14 bases. Written as DNA, the CDR3 is TGTGCCAGCAGCCCCGGCCGGGGGCAGCAGTTCTTC. Amino acids: CASSPGRGQQFF. The full variable domain, in which reference TRBV28 and TRBJ2-1 provide the parts outside the CDR3, is DVKVTQSSRYLVKRTGEKVFLECVQDMDHENMFWYRQDPGLGLRLIYFSYDVKMKEKGDIPEGYSVSREKKERFSLILESASTNQTSMYLCASSPGRGQQFFGPGTRLTVL.

The rearrangement uses TRBV28 and TRBJ2-7; D not resolved. This CDR3 spans 14 amino acids. Germline lookup yields CDR1 MDHEN and CDR2 SYDVKM. V gave up 6 bases and J gave up 1 base, with 13 bases separating them. The DNA for the CDR3 is TGTGCCAGCAGGGCGGCCGGCCCTTCCTACGAGCAGTACTTC. It specifies CASRAAGPSYEQYF.

This clonotype was detected only a few times. The chain couples TRBV2 to TRBJ2-5, with TRBD1 matching 7 bases. The V gene's germline CDR1 is SNHLY and CDR2 FYNNEI. The junction had 8 bases not matched to a gene; V was cut back by 9 bases and J by 4 bases. This CDR3 contains 13 residues. The CDR3 nucleotides read TGTGCCAGTGGGCACAGGGGTGCAGAGACCCAGTACTTC. Amino acid sequence: CASGHRGAETQYF.

This clonotype has more than one count but fewer than ten. The gene calls are TRBV10-3 and TRBJ2-1; 8 positions match TRBD1. Germline loops: CDR1 ENHRY, CDR2 SYGVKD. This CDR3 spans 15 amino acids. V shed 6 bases, J shed 2 bases, and the junction held 6 bases outside the gene matches. The CDR3: CAIREDRVTYNEQFF. DNA of the CDR3: TGTGCCATCAGGGAGGACAGGGTGACCTACAATGAGCAGTTCTTC.

The gene calls are TRBV7-2 and TRBJ1-3; D might be TRBD1 (5 bases). This CDR3 contains 15 residues. Germline loops: CDR1 SGHTA, CDR2 FQGNSA. V was trimmed by 5 bases and J by 2 bases, leaving 13 bases between them. The CDR3 nucleotides are TGTGCCAGCAGCCCCTTGGGGGGGACTGGAAACACCATATATTTT. Translated, it gives CASSPLGGTGNTIYF.

This clonotype was observed a few times. The chain couples TRBV2 to TRBJ2-3, with TRBD1 matching 9 bases. CDR3 length equals 16 residues. V lost 6 bases, J lost 6 bases, and 13 bases stayed unmatched. In germline, CDR1 is SNHLY, CDR2 FYNNEI. The CDR3 DNA is TGTGCCAGCAGCAAACTTCCGGGACAGGGTGAGGATACGCAGTATTTT. This gives the protein CASSKLPGQGEDTQYF.

This clonotype was picked up a small number of times. The chain combines TRBV4-3 with TRBJ2-4; D might be TRBD1 (5 bases). This CDR3 comprises 18 residues. The germline CDR1 and CDR2 sequences are LGHNA and YSLEER. Between the trimmed V and J ends, which lost 4 bases and 6 bases, there was a span of 25 bases. The CDR3 here is CASSPLLFSGALLNIQYF. CDR3 in DNA: TGCGCCAGCAGCCCCCTTTTGTTCTCTGGGGCGCTCCTAAACATTCAGTACTTC.

The V and J genes are TRBV4-3 and TRBJ1-2; 8 positions agree with TRBD1. Germline V gives CDR1 LGHNA, CDR2 YSLEER. This CDR3 spans 16 amino acids. With V trimmed by 0 bases and J by 3 bases, 6 bases remained unmatched. Here the CDR3 reads CASSQDLSDRDYGYTF. Written as DNA, the CDR3 is TGCGCCAGCAGCCAAGATCTGTCGGACAGGGACTATGGCTACACCTTC.

A few counts support this clonotype. The chain couples TRBV6-5 to TRBJ1-2; D unclear. The ends were cut back, 1 base at V and 2 bases at J, with 11 bases in the middle. In germline, CDR1 is MNHEY, CDR2 SVGAGI. This CDR3 is 15 amino acids long. The CDR3 sequence: CASSYYPDGNYGYTF. The CDR3 DNA reads TGTGCCAGCAGTTACTACCCTGATGGGAACTATGGCTACACCTTC.

The CDR3 nucleotides read TGTGCCAGCTCCGGACAAGGTGGGGTGGATGAGCAGTTCTTC. This sequence encodes CASSGQGGVDEQFF. The chain links TRBV18 to TRBJ2-1, with D perhaps matching TRBD1 (5 bases). The germline V and J ends were trimmed by 6 bases and 8 bases, with 17 bases remaining between them. CDR1 and CDR2 from the germline V gene are KGHSH and LQKENI. This CDR3 has 14 residues.

This clonotype was seen a handful of times. The chain recombines TRBV29-1 with TRBJ2-1; D unclear. This CDR3 region has 17 residues. V lost 3 bases and J lost 5, with 23 bases in between. The germline CDR1 and CDR2 sequences are SQVTM and ANQGSEA. For the CDR3, the DNA is TGCAGCGTTGACCGTTTGGACCAACCACCCAGGCACAATGAGCAGTTCTTC. It encodes CSVDRLDQPPRHNEQFF.

This clonotype was picked up a small number of times. This chain uses TRBV7-8 with TRBJ2-2; TRBD2 agrees at 9 bases. Germline V lookup: CDR1 SGHVS, CDR2 FQNEAQ. The CDR3 covers 15 residues. Trimming at V came to 4 bases and at J to 4 bases, leaving 4 bases not matched to a gene. The CDR3 protein is CASSSAGGVTGELFF. CDR3 bases: TGTGCCAGCAGCTCAGCGGGGGGAGTCACCGGGGAGCTGTTTTTT.

The V and J genes are TRBV7-6 and TRBJ2-6; TRBD1 is a possible D gene (6 bases). Trimming pared 5 bases from V and 0 bases from J, leaving 11 bases between. Germline assignment: CDR1 SGHVS and CDR2 FNYEAQ. The CDR3 runs 16 residues. The CDR3 sequence: CASSPYRDSGANVLTF. The CDR3 nucleotides are TGTGCCAGCAGCCCGTACAGGGACTCTGGGGCCAACGTCCTGACTTTC.

This clonotype came up a few times. V and J are TRBV7-9 and TRBJ2-7; TRBD1 matches at 9 bases. Germline-derived CDR1 and CDR2 are SEHNR and FQNEAQ (reference sequence). This CDR3 contains 17 residues. V gave up 3 bases and J gave up 0 bases; unmatched junction bases: 9. The CDR3 protein is CASSFDTQDRGSYEQYF. The DNA for the CDR3 is TGTGCCAGCAGCTTTGATACGCAGGACAGGGGCTCCTACGAGCAGTACTTC.

This clonotype turned up a few times. The rearrangement links TRBV7-8 to TRBJ1-1, with a weak D call TRBD1 (5 bases). V was shortened by 5 bases and J by 4 bases, with 20 bases between the two germline ends. CDR1 and CDR2 from the germline V gene are SGHVS and FQNEAQ. This CDR3 is built from 16 residues. The CDR3 coding sequence is TGTGCCAGCAGCATCCAGTTAGGGGTTTTCAGCACTGAAGCTTTCTTT. Translating it yields CASSIQLGVFSTEAFF. Looking up the rest from reference TRBV7-8 and TRBJ1-1 gives the full variable domain: GAGVSQSPRYKVAKRGQDVALRCDPISGHVSLFWYQQALGQGPEFLTYFQNEAQLDKSGLPSDRFFAERPEGSVSTLKIQRTQQEDSAVYLCASSIQLGVFSTEAFFGQGTRLTVV.

The genes are TRBV14 and TRBJ2-1, with 11 positions matching TRBD2. V lost 4 bases and J lost 2; bases outside the gene matches: 4. The CDR3 totals 16 residues. Per the germline V gene, CDR1 is SGHDN and CDR2 is FVKESK. CDR3 sequence: CASSPLAGVAYNEQFF. The CDR3, as DNA: TGTGCCAGCAGCCCACTAGCGGGAGTCGCCTACAATGAGCAGTTCTTC.

The sample holds many counts of this clonotype. The chain employs TRBV20-1 and TRBJ2-5, with a possible D match to TRBD2 (6 bases). This CDR3 has 13 amino acids. CDR1 and CDR2 (germline): DFQATT, SNEGSKA (reference sequence). Trimming removed 0 bases at V and 5 bases at J, with 10 bases between. In nucleotides, the CDR3 is TGCAGTGCTAGAGATCCGGGGGTTGAGACCCAGTACTTC. It yields the protein CSARDPGVETQYF.

This clonotype turned up a few times. The chain recombines TRBV7-2 with TRBJ1-2, with a tentative D call TRBD1 (5 bases). Germline CDR1 is SGHTA and CDR2 is FQGNSA. V was pared by 4 bases and J by 0 bases, with 12 bases between. This CDR3 contains 15 residues. CDR3 sequence: CASSYAGTANYGYTF. CDR3 DNA: TGTGCCAGCAGCTATGCCGGGACGGCTAACTATGGCTACACCTTC.

V is TRBV6-2 or TRBV6-3 and J is TRBJ2-3; D is possibly TRBD2 (5 bases). The germline V and J ends were trimmed by 6 bases and 4 bases, with 17 bases remaining between them. Germline loops: CDR1 MNHEY, CDR2 SVGEGT. CDR3 size: 15 residues. The chain's CDR3 is CASSYGSGAADTQYF. CDR3 bases: TGTGCCAGCAGCTACGGAAGCGGAGCAGCAGATACGCAGTATTTT.